In this sample, the clone carrying this T cell receptor (beta chain) turned up once. This entry belongs to a study of tumor-infiltrating lymphocytes in primary liver carcinoma. Germline V gives CDR1 SNHLY, CDR2 FYNNEI. The CDR3 contains 13 residues. V lost 10 bases and J 3 bases, leaving 16 bases between the germline ends. Constant-region priming of 500 ng total RNA yielded TCR beta cDNA. Libraries of TCR beta came from three nested multiplex PCR rounds with slightly modified ARM-PCR. A C-beta reverse primer was combined with TRBV1-TRBV30 forward primers in the first two PCR rounds, and each round had 9 to 10 cycles. TCRdb ran MiXCR on the multiplex PCR reads and lists one entry per CDR3 protein. The repertoire holds fewer than 350,000 distinct CDR3 sequences, with around three fifths as singletons. Germline DNA was extracted alongside blood RNA, which was obtained from unsorted whole blood.

The sample taken for sequencing was peripheral blood. This sequence was found in a man in his forties with primary liver carcinoma and hepatitis B virus infection. This chain connects TRBV2 to TRBJ2-7; tentative D call: TRBD1 (6 bases). The CDR3 spells CANEGDGNYEQYF. The CDR3 DNA is TGTGCCAACGAGGGGGACGGAAACTACGAGCAGTACTTC. The variable domain in full, completed from reference TRBV2 and TRBJ2-7, reads EPEVTQTPSHQVTQMGQEVILRCVPISNHLYFYWYRQILGQKVEFLVSFYNNEISEKSEIFDDQFSVERPDGSNFTLKIRSTKLEDSAMYFCANEGDGNYEQYFGPGTRLTVT.